This T cell receptor (beta chain) was observed in a study of regulatory T cells in long-lasting Graves disease. Study-level findings and limits: Sharing of public clonotypes was greater in persistent patients (about 3,000) than in new patients (around 930). The study found lower TCR diversity in persistent Graves' patients than in newly diagnosed ones.

This clonotype was counted many times. Its antigen is still unknown. Trimming shortened V by 3 bases and J by 3 bases, and 9 bases separated the two germline ends. The CDR3 spans 13 residues. Time point given: newly diagnosed GD, antithyroid drugs for less than 3 months. PBMC-derived RNA was used for the TCR library. Investigators prepared the TCR beta libraries by applying iRepertoire HTBI primers and Arm-PCR of CDR3 regions. TCRdb re-analysed the multiplex PCR reads in MiXCR, keeping a single row per CDR3 protein. The sample has roughly 380,000 distinct CDR3 sequences; 16% are singletons. The sample also formed part of further work on T cells in Graves' hyperthyroidism and ophthalmopathy. That source reports: Patients aged 18 to 65 had newly diagnosed hyperthyroidism that had lasted under 2 months.

Sequencing was performed on peripheral blood mononuclear cells (PBMCs), taken at new diagnosis, from a patient treated with antithyroid drugs. This sequence originates from a man aged 35 to 55 with Graves disease. The chain is built from TRBV12-3 or TRBV12-4 and TRBJ2-7; D uncertain. The CDR3 DNA reads TGTGCCAGCAGTTTGGTGACTGGCTACGAGCAGTACTTC. It is translated as CASSLVTGYEQYF.